The following is a TCR beta chain sequence with its context. Its antigen remains unknown. Each subset's genomic DNA was shared equally among a number of immunoSEQ plates. An approximately 200 ng quantity of DNA, tens of thousands of T cell genomes, went into the sorted-subset replicate PCRs. The data were produced by immunoSEQ multiplex PCR, yet TCRdb's version contains in-frame clones alone and is incomplete. The sample has a few hundred thousand clones; 65% are singletons. The data derive from a study of shared clonotypes between healthy human individuals. General study findings and limits: Memory subsets generally showed smaller estimated richness than naive subsets did. For naive CD4 cells, roughly 5% of clonotypes were shared across a handful of donors.

Germline values: CDR1 MNHNS, CDR2 SASEGT. V was pared by 4 bases and J by 1 base, with 13 bases of the junction left unmatched. CDR3 length: 18 amino acids. Material: memory CD4+ T cells sorted from blood. Regarding subset: CD45RA-negative fraction. The V and J genes are TRBV6-1 and TRBJ2-3, with 8 bases lining up with TRBD1. The clonotype was recovered from a young man in good health. The CDR3 DNA reads TGTGCCAGCAGTGCCGTGAGGAGCGGCAGGGGGCGCACAGATACGCAGTATTTT. Translated: CASSAVRSGRGRTDTQYF.